This TCR beta chain was sequenced for a study of blood T cell repertoires in COVID-19 (TCRdb year 2020). Regarding the study in general: The collaborator samples originated in the United States, Italy and Spain and spanned the acute and convalescent phases of COVID-19. The material from the prospective study consisted of cDNA or gDNA derived from T cells, B-cell-depleted T cells, or PBMCs. Subjects who had been exposed to COVID-19, were actively infected with it, or had recovered from it provided the deeply sampled blood TCRbeta repertoires that made up the dataset. A freely available public database, intended as a resource for researchers studying the immune response to SARS-CoV-2, is where the repertoires were released. The samples were drawn from two sources: the first 160 participants of the ongoing ImmuneRACE study, and about 1,300 subjects contributed by 6 global collaborators. Nearly every sample came with metadata listing a de-identified subject ID, COVID-19 status, age in years and sex. Where available, HLA class I and class II types were obtained from metadata supplied by the sample provider rather than from assay-based typing.

What the authors observed across the whole study: The quantity of clinical and demographic metadata differed by source and by participant and was supplied without curation.

The immunoSEQ Assay, a bias-controlled multiplex PCR, was used to amplify TCRbeta CDR3 regions from genomic DNA. As for the original processing: Nucleated cell counts per sample were estimated from amplification of reference gene primers within the assay. To quantify the absolute abundance of each unique TCRbeta CDR3 rearrangement, sequence reads were collapsed and filtered. For each sample, productive Simpson clonality was calculated as the square root of Simpson's diversity index across productive rearrangements. As stored in TCRdb, this immuneACCESS dataset retains in-frame rearrangements with V and J assigned. A fraction of the clones does not appear; measured against another copy, unresolved V genes explain less than half of the discrepancy, and the remainder lacks a known reason. D and trimming come from the DNA, and the V and J calls and clone size come from that table. The sample table contains under 100,000 clones; only one count was recorded for approximately 75% of them. 13% of the sample goes to the ten largest clones.

As regards this clone: Its recognized antigen is unknown. The record has no base qualities; no much larger clone is one base away.

The collaborating institutions used their own protocols to collect whole blood in K2EDTA tubes. For TCRbeta analysis, collaborator samples were shipped as frozen whole blood, as isolated PBMCs, or as DNA extracted from either sample type. Including the terminal cysteine and phenylalanine, the CDR3 comprises 14 residues. Only the CDR3 DNA stays, 42 bases, in frame from base 1. CDR1 SQVTM and CDR2 ANQGSEA were looked up in the germline V gene. V loses 2 bases, J loses 2 bases, and the germline ends lie 10 bases apart. Input material: peripheral blood. The V gene is TRBV29-1 and the J gene is TRBJ2-1; 5 matching bases give a weak D call of TRBD2. This sequence was found in a human donor in a cohort sampled during active COVID-19. The CDR3 amino acid sequence is: CSVEWTSAYNEQFF. The nucleotides are TGCAGCGTTGAATGGACTTCGGCCTACAATGAGCAGTTCTTC.